The 15 T cell receptor beta chains below all came from one sample that was sequenced in a study of shared clonotypes between healthy human individuals. Only in-frame clones appear in the TCRdb table, and some are missing; sequencing was by immunoSEQ multiplex PCR. Of 330,000 or so clones in the sample, around 79% were seen once. Sequencing input: memory CD4+ T cells sorted from blood. Subset: CD45RA-negative fraction. The receptors originated from a man younger than 40 in good health.

The chain employs TRBV7-2 and TRBJ2-5, with D unclear. Germline CDR1 is SGHTA and CDR2 is FQGNSA. The CDR3 is 15 amino acids. V was trimmed by 1 base and J by 0 bases, leaving 9 bases between them. Here the CDR3 reads CASSLELWYQETQYF. The DNA of the CDR3 is TGTGCCAGCAGCTTAGAGTTGTGGTACCAAGAGACCCAGTACTTC.

The J gene is TRBJ2-4, the V gene TRBV11-2; possibly TRBD1 for D (5 bases). Looked up from germline, CDR1 is SGHAT and CDR2 is FQNNGV. Trimming stripped 0 bases from V and 5 bases from J, with 5 bases between. The length of the CDR3 is 13 residues. CDR3 coding DNA: TGTGCCAGCAGCTTAGACAGGGAAAACATTCAGTACTTC. Translating it yields CASSLDRENIQYF.

The J gene is TRBJ1-2, the V gene TRBV5-1; D remains unclear. CDR1 SGHRS and CDR2 YFSETQ come from the germline V gene. The V end lost 0 bases, the J end lost 4 bases, and 10 bases lay between the germline ends. The length of the CDR3 is 14 residues. Here the CDR3 DNA reads TGCGCCAGCAGCTTGGGGGCGGCAAGCTATGGCTACACCTTC. Translated: CASSLGAASYGYTF.

The J gene is TRBJ2-2, the V gene TRBV27; a possible D gene is TRBD2 (7 bases). The ends were cut back, 5 bases at V and 6 bases at J, with 10 bases in the middle. This CDR3 spans 13 amino acids. The germline CDR1 and CDR2 sequences are MNHEY and SMNVEV (reference sequence). CDR3 amino acids: CASSGGAAGELFF. DNA for the CDR3: TGTGCCAGCAGTGGGGGGGCAGCCGGGGAGCTGTTTTTT.

The V and J genes are TRBV5-8 and TRBJ2-3; 7 bases agree with TRBD1. This CDR3 has 17 residues. Per germline, CDR1 SGHTS and CDR2 YDEGEE. The trim removed 0 bases at V and 4 bases at J, leaving 11 bases unmatched. For the CDR3, the DNA is TGTGCCAGCAGCTTGGCCTTTCGGAAAGGGGGCGCAGATACGCAGTATTTT. Amino acids: CASSLAFRKGGADTQYF.

In its sample, this clone was seen once. V and J are TRBV5-1 and TRBJ2-3; TRBD2 matches at 8 bases. With V trimmed by 2 bases and J by 2 bases, 7 bases remained unmatched. Per the germline V gene, CDR1 is SGHRS and CDR2 is YFSETQ. The CDR3 runs 16 residues. The CDR3 nucleotides are TGCGCCAGCAGCTTCTTAGCGGGGACATCCACAGATACGCAGTATTTT. This gives the protein CASSFLAGTSTDTQYF.

The table lists this clone with a few counts. V gene TRBV6-5 combines with J gene TRBJ2-7; 10 nucleotides line up with TRBD1. The CDR3 is 15 residues long. V gave up 5 bases and J gave up 1 base; unmatched junction bases: 5. Germline V gene sequence: CDR1 MNHEY, CDR2 SVGAGI. This CDR3 is CASSPGQGQSYEQYF. The CDR3 bases are TGTGCCAGCAGTCCGGGACAGGGGCAATCCTACGAGCAGTACTTC.

The chain employs TRBV5-4 and TRBJ2-1; TRBD2 agrees at 8 bases. V lost 5 bases, J lost 10 bases, and 14 bases stayed unmatched. Germline assignment: CDR1 SGHNT and CDR2 YYREEE (reference sequence). This CDR3 has 15 amino acids. Here the CDR3 DNA reads TGTGCCAGCAGGTTATCACTAGCGGAGCCAGGGGAGCAGTTCTTC. Residues: CASRLSLAEPGEQFF.

This rearrangement joins TRBV28 to TRBJ1-5; no clear D gene. The CDR3 runs to 13 residues. Germline CDR1 is MDHEN and CDR2 is SYDVKM. Trimming removed 6 bases from V and 5 bases from J, with 11 bases in between. CDR3 nucleotides: TGTGCCAGCAGCAATAGACACGATCAGCCCCAGCATTTT. It yields the protein CASSNRHDQPQHF.

This clone was found a few times. This chain joins TRBV6-6 and TRBJ2-5, with 7 bases aligning to TRBD2. CDR3 length equals 15 residues. Germline CDR1 MNHNY, CDR2 SVGAGI (reference sequence). V was pared by 0 bases and J by 5 bases, with 6 bases of the junction left unmatched. The chain's CDR3 is CASSYSAGTRETQYF. The DNA for the CDR3 is TGTGCCAGCAGTTACTCAGCGGGAACGAGGGAGACCCAGTACTTC.

This chain uses TRBV18 with TRBJ2-5, with 7 bases matching TRBD1. The junction had 15 bases not matched to a gene; V was cut back by 6 bases and J by 5 bases. The CDR3 length is 16 residues. CDR1 is KGHSH and CDR2 is LQKENI in the germline V gene. The CDR3 region is CASSLLGDSILETQYF. The CDR3 region has the DNA TGTGCCAGCTCCCTCCTTGGGGACAGTATTCTTGAGACCCAGTACTTC. Complete variable domain (other parts from reference TRBV18 and TRBJ2-5): NAGVMQNPRHLVRRRGQEARLRCSPMKGHSHVYWYRQLPEEGLKFMVYLQKENIIDESGMPKERFSAEFPKEGPSILRIQQVVRGDSAAYFCASSLLGDSILETQYFGPGTRLLVL.

The chain joins TRBV19 to TRBJ2-1, with D perhaps matching TRBD2 (5 bases). Germline-derived CDR1 and CDR2 are LNHDA and SQIVND (reference sequence). Between the trimmed V and J ends, which lost 7 bases and 7 bases, there was a span of 20 bases. This CDR3 is 15 amino acids long. The CDR3 DNA reads TGTGCCAGTAAGTCGAGTTCTCCGGGGAAGAATGAGCAGTTCTTC. Protein sequence: CASKSSSPGKNEQFF.

The CDR3 is CASSVSGEGTQYF. For the CDR3, the DNA is TGTGCCAGCAGTGTTAGCGGGGAGGGGACCCAGTACTTC. The chain uses TRBV2 and TRBJ2-5; 8 nucleotides line up with TRBD2. V lost 4 bases, J lost 7 bases, and 5 bases stayed unmatched. The CDR3 length is 13 residues. Germline values: CDR1 SNHLY, CDR2 FYNNEI.

This clone showed up just a few times. The rearrangement uses TRBV18 and TRBJ2-3; tentative D call: TRBD1 (6 bases). This CDR3 has 18 residues. Germline V lookup: CDR1 KGHSH, CDR2 LQKENI. Trimming removed 2 bases at V and 0 bases at J, with 18 bases between. For the CDR3, the DNA is TGTGCCAGCTCACCAAAACAAATCGGGACAAACAGCACAGATACGCAGTATTTT. Its protein product is CASSPKQIGTNSTDTQYF. The complete variable domain, with remaining parts taken from reference TRBV18 and TRBJ2-3, reads NAGVMQNPRHLVRRRGQEARLRCSPMKGHSHVYWYRQLPEEGLKFMVYLQKENIIDESGMPKERFSAEFPKEGPSILRIQQVVRGDSAAYFCASSPKQIGTNSTDTQYFGPGTRLTVL.

The J gene is TRBJ2-1, the V gene TRBV19; 11 bases are a match to TRBD2. In germline, CDR1 is LNHDA, CDR2 SQIVND (reference sequence). J gave up 5 bases and V 6 bases, and 6 bases lay outside the gene matches. The CDR3 totals 15 residues. The DNA of the CDR3 is TGTGCCAGTAGCTCTAGCGGGAGGTTTGACAATGAGCAGTTCTTC. Translated: CASSSSGRFDNEQFF.